Below, one T cell receptor beta chain is given with its context. Sequenced by immunoSEQ multiplex PCR; TCRdb stores in-frame clones only, minus some. The data hold about 23,000 clones, with around 89% observed a single time. The sample originates from a study of preoperative IRX-2 immunotherapy in early breast cancer. The germline CDR1 and CDR2 sequences are MDHEN and SYDVKM. Trimming shortened V by 5 bases and J by 8 bases, and 21 bases separated the two germline ends. CDR3 length: 15 amino acids. Documented treatment: preoperative locoregional IRX-2 cytokine immunotherapy. Patients received preoperative, locoregional IRX-2 cytokine immunotherapy in a phase Ib study.

This specimen consisted of tumor tissue, obtained after IRX-2 immunotherapy. This TCR was sampled from a human donor with breast cancer. The chain uses TRBV28 and TRBJ1-2, with D perhaps TRBD1 (5 bases). The chain's CDR3 is CASSQPDKGLRGYTF. CDR3 DNA: TGTGCCAGCAGTCAGCCGGACAAGGGGCTACGCGGCTACACCTTC.